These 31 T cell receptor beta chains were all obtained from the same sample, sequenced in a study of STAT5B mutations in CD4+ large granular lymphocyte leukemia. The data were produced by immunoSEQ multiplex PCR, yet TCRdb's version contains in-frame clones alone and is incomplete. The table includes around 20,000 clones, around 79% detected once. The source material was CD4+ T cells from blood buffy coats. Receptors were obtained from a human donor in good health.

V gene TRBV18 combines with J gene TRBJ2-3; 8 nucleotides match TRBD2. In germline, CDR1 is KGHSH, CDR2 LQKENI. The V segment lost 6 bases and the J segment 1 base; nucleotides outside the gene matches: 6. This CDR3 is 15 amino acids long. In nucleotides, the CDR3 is TGTGCCAGCTCCCCCCGGCGGGGGGGCACAGATACGCAGTATTTT. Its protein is CASSPRRGGTDTQYF.

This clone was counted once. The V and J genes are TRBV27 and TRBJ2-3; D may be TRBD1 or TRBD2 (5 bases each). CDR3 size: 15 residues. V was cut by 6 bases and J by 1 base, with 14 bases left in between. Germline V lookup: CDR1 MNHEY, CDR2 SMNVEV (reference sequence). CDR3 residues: CASRGGGFGTDTQYF. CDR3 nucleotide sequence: TGTGCCAGCAGGGGTGGGGGTTTCGGCACAGATACGCAGTATTTT.

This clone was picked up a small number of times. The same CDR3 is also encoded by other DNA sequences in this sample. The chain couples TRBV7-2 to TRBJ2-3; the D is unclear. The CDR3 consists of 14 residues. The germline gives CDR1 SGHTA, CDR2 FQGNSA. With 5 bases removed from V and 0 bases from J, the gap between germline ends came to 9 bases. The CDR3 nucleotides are TGTGCCAGCAGCCTCGTCGGGAGCACAGATACGCAGTATTTT. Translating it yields CASSLVGSTDTQYF.

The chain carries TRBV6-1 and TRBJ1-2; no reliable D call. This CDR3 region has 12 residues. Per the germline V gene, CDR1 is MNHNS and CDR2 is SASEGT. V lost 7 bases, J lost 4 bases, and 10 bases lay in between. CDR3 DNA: TGTGCCAGCATGGCCGGCGGCTATGGCTACACCTTC. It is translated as CASMAGGYGYTF.

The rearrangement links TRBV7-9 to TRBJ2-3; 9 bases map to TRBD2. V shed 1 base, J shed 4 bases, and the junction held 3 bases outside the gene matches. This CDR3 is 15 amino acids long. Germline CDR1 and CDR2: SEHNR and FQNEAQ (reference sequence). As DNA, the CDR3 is TGTGCCAGCAGCTTAGGACTAGCGGACGCAGATACGCAGTATTTT. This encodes CASSLGLADADTQYF.

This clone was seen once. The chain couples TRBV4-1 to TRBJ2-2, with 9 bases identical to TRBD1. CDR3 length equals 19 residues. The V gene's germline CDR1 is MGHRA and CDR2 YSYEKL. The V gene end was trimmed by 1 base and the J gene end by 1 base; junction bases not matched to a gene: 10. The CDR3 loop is CASSQVFTWDRVNTGELFF. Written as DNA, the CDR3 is TGCGCCAGCAGCCAAGTGTTTACGTGGGACAGGGTGAACACCGGGGAGCTGTTTTTT.

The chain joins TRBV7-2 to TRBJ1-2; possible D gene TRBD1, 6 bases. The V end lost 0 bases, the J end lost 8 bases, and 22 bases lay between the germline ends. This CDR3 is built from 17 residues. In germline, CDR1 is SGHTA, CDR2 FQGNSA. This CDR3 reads CASSLAFAVARGGGYTF. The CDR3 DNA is TGTGCCAGCAGCTTAGCGTTTGCGGTGGCCAGGGGTGGAGGCTACACCTTC.

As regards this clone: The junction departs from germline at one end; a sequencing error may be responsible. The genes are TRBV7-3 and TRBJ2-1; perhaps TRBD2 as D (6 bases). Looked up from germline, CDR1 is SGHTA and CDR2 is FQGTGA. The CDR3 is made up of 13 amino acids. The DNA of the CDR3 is TGTGCCAGCAGCCGCGACCGGGACTCCGCTGTGATCTTC. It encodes CASSRDRDSAVIF.

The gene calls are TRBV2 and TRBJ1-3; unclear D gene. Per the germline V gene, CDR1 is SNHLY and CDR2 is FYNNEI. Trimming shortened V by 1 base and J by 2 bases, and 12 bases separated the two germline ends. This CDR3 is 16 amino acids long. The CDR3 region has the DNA TGTGCCAGCAGTGAAGTAGGAGGGCTTGCTGGAAACACCATATATTTT. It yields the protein CASSEVGGLAGNTIYF.

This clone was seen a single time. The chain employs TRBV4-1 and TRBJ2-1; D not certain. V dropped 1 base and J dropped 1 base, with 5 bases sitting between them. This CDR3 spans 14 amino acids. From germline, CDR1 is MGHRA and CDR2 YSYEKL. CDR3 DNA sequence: TGCGCCAGCAGCCAAGTACATTCCTACAATGAGCAGTTCTTC. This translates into CASSQVHSYNEQFF.

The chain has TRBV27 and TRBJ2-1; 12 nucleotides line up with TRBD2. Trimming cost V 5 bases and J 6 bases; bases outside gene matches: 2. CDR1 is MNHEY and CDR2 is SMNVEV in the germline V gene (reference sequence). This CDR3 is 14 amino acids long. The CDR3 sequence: CASSGLAGPNEQFF. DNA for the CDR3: TGTGCCAGCAGTGGACTAGCGGGGCCCAATGAGCAGTTCTTC.

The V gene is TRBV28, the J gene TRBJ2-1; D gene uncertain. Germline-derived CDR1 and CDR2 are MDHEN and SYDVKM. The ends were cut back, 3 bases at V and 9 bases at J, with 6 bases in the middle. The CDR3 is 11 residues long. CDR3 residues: CASSFYGEQFF. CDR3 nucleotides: TGTGCCAGCAGTTTTTATGGTGAGCAGTTCTTC.

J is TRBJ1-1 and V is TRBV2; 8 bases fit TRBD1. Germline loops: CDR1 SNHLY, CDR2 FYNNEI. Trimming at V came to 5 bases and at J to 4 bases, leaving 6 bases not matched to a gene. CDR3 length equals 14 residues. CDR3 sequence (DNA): TGTGCCAGCAGTAGACAGGGGAGTTCCACTGAAGCTTTCTTT. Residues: CASSRQGSSTEAFF.

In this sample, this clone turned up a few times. The CDR3: CASSFYRVSNQPQHF. CDR3 DNA sequence: TGTGCCAGCAGCTTCTACAGGGTTAGCAATCAGCCCCAGCATTTT. The gene calls are TRBV5-4 and TRBJ1-5; D perhaps matches TRBD1 (6 bases). Trimming pared 2 bases from V and 0 bases from J, leaving 9 bases between. The germline gives CDR1 SGHNT, CDR2 YYREEE (reference sequence). This CDR3 spans 15 amino acids.

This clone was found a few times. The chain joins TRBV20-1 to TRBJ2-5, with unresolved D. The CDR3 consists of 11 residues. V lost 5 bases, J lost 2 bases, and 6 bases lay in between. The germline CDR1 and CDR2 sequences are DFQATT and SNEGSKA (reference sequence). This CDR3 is CSAQNQETQYF. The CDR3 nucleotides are TGCAGTGCTCAGAATCAAGAGACCCAGTACTTC.

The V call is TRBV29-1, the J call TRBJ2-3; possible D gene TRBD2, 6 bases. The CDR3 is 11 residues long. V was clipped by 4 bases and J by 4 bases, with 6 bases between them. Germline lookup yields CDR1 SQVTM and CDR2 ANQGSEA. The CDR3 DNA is TGCAGCGTTGGGGGGGCAGATACGCAGTATTTT. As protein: CSVGGADTQYF.

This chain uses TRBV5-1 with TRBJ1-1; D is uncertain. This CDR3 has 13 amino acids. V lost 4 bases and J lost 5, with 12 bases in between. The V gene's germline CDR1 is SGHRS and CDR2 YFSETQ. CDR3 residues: CASSPGPNTEAFF. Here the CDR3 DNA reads TGCGCCAGCAGCCCTGGGCCAAATACTGAAGCTTTCTTT.

This CDR3 reads CASNGPGTEAFF. The CDR3 nucleotides read TGTGCCAGCAACGGACCTGGGACTGAAGCTTTCTTT. The rearrangement links TRBV6-6 to TRBJ1-1; no clear D. The CDR3 totals 12 residues. The germline V and J ends were trimmed by 7 bases and 5 bases, with 11 bases remaining between them. Germline CDR1 and CDR2: MNHNY and SVGAGI (reference sequence).

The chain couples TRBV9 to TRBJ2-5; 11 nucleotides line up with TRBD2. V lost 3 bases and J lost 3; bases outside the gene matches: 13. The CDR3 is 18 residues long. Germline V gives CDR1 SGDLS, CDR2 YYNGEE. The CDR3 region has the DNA TGTGCCAGCAGCGCATTCTTGACTAGCGGGGTCACAAAAGAGACCCAGTACTTC. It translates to CASSAFLTSGVTKETQYF.

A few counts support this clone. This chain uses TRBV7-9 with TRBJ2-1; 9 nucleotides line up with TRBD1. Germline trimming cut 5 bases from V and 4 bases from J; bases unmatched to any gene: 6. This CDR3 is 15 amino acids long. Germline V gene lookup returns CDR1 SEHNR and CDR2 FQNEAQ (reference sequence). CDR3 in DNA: TGTGCCAGCAGCGAAAGGGACAGGGTTTACAATGAGCAGTTCTTC. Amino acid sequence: CASSERDRVYNEQFF.

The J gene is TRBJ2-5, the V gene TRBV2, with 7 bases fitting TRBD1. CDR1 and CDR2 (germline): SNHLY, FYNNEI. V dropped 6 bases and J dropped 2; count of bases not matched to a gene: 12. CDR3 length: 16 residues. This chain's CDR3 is CASRPRGRGSQETQYF. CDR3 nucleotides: TGTGCCAGCAGACCGAGGGGGCGCGGGTCACAAGAGACCCAGTACTTC. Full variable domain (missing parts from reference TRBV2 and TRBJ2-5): EPEVTQTPSHQVTQMGQEVILRCVPISNHLYFYWYRQILGQKVEFLVSFYNNEISEKSEIFDDQFSVERPDGSNFTLKIRSTKLEDSAMYFCASRPRGRGSQETQYFGPGTRLLVL.

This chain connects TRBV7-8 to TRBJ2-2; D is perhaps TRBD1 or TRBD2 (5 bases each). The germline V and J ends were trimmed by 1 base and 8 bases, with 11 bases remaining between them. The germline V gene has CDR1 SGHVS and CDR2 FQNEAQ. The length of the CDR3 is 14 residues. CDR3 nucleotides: TGTGCCAGCAGCTTAGAGGGACCTCGAGGGGAGCTGTTTTTT. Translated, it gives CASSLEGPRGELFF.

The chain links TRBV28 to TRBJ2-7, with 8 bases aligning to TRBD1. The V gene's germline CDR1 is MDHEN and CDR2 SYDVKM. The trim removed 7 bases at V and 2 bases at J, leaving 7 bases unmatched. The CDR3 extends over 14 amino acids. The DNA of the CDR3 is TGTGCCAGCACCTTGACAGGGGCAACCTACGAGCAGTACTTC. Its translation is CASTLTGATYEQYF.

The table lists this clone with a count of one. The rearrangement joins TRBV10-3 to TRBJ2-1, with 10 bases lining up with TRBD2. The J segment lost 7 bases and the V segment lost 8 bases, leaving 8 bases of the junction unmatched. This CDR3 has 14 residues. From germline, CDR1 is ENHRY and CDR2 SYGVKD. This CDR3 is CAIRSGRASNEQFF. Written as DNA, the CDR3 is TGTGCCATCCGGAGCGGGAGGGCCTCAAATGAGCAGTTCTTC.

The CDR3 here is CASSVAGGGISEQYF. In DNA, the CDR3 is TGTGCCAGCAGCGTAGCCGGGGGGGGGATAAGCGAGCAGTACTTC. This chain joins TRBV9 and TRBJ2-7; 8 bases are a match to TRBD2. The CDR3 length is 15 residues. From germline, CDR1 is SGDLS and CDR2 YYNGEE. V trimming: 0 bases; J trimming: 6 bases; junction bases outside the gene matches: 8.

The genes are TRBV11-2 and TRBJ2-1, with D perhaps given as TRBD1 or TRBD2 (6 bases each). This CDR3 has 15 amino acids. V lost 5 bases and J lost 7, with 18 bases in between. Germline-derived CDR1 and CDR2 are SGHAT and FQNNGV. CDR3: CASSPLGGVRNEQFF. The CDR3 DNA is TGTGCCAGCAGCCCTCTGGGGGGCGTAAGAAATGAGCAGTTCTTC.

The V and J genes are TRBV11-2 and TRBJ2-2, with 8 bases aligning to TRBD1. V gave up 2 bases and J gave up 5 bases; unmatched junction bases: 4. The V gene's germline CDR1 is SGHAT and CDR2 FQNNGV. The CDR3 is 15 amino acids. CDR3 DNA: TGTGCCAGCAGCTTAATTCAGGGGGCGACCGGGGAGCTGTTTTTT. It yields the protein CASSLIQGATGELFF.

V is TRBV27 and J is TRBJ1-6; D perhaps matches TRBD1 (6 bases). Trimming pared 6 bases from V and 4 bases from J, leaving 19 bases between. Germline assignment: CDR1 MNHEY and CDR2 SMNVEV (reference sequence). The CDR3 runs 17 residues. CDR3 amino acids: CASSPAAAGVYNSPLHF. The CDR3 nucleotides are TGTGCCAGCAGCCCCGCGGCGGCAGGGGTTTATAATTCACCCCTCCACTTT.

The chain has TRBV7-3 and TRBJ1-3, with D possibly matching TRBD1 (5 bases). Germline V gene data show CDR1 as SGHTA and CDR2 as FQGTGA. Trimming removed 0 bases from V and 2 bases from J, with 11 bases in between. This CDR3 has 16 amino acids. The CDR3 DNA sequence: TGTGCCAGCAGCTTAACGGGCAGGGCACCTGGAAACACCATATATTTT. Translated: CASSLTGRAPGNTIYF.

The CDR3: CASSQEQYNSPLHF. The DNA for the CDR3 is TGCGCCAGCAGCCAAGAGCAGTATAATTCACCCCTCCACTTT. The chain uses TRBV4-3 and TRBJ1-6; D is ambiguous. The CDR3 contains 14 residues. CDR1 LGHNA and CDR2 YSLEER come from the germline V gene. V lost 0 bases, J lost 4 bases, and 4 bases lay in between.

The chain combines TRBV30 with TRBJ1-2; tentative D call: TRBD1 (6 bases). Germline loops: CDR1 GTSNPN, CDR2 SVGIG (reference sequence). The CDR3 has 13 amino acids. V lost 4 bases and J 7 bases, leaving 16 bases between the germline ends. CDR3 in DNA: TGTGCCTGGACAGAGGGCTCAGGGGTTGGCTACACCTTC. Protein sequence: CAWTEGSGVGYTF.